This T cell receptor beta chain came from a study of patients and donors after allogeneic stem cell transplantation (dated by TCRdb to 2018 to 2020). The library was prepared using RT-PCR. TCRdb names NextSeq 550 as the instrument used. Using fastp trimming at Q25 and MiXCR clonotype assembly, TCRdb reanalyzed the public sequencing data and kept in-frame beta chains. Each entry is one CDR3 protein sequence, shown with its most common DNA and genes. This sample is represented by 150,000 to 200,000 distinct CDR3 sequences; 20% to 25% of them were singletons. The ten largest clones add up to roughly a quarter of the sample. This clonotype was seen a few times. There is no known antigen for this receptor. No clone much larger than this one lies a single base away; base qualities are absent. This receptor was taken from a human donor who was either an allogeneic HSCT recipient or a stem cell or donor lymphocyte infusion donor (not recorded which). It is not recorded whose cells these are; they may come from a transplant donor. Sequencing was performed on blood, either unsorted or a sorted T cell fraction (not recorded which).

In nucleotide form, the sequence is TGTGCCAGCAGCCCAGGATATGGCTACACCTTC. Translated, this is CASSPGYGYTF. The chain is made from TRBV12-3 or TRBV12-4 and TRBJ1-2; the D gene lacks a confident call. The CDR3 has 11 amino acids, counting the end cysteine and phenylalanine. The entry retains the CDR3 DNA only, 33 bases that are in frame from base 1. V and J lose 6 bases and 5 bases, and a span of 7 bases separates them.